One and the same sample provided the 13 T cell receptor beta chains below, sequenced in a study of blood T cells in healthy people across ages. A second PCR, run for about 6 to 11 cycles, used a sample-barcoded 5' primer plus a J-beta primer mix. TCRdb used MiXCR to reprocess the 5' RACE reads, holding one entry per CDR3 protein. The table includes some 1.5 million distinct CDR3 sequences, about 42% detected once. The sample consisted of blood. The receptors stem from a woman aged 18-35 years in good health.

The chain combines TRBV2 with TRBJ2-5; no definite D call. The CDR3 runs to 11 residues. Per germline, CDR1 SNHLY and CDR2 FYNNEI. The germline V and J ends were trimmed by 4 bases and 6 bases, with 6 bases remaining between them. This chain's CDR3 is CASSASKTQYF. The CDR3 DNA follows: TGTGCCAGCAGTGCCTCTAAGACCCAGTACTTC. The variable domain in full, completed from reference TRBV2 and TRBJ2-5, reads EPEVTQTPSHQVTQMGQEVILRCVPISNHLYFYWYRQILGQKVEFLVSFYNNEISEKSEIFDDQFSVERPDGSNFTLKIRSTKLEDSAMYFCASSASKTQYFGPGTRLLVL.

This clonotype has only a few counts. J is TRBJ2-1 and V is TRBV6-5, with TRBD1 identical over 9 bases. Germline V gene sequence: CDR1 MNHEY, CDR2 SVGAGI. V lost 6 bases to trimming and J lost 7 bases; unmatched junction nucleotides: 4. CDR3 size: 13 residues. This chain's CDR3 is CASSHRGLNEQFF. CDR3 coding DNA: TGTGCCAGCAGCCACAGGGGGCTTAATGAGCAGTTCTTC.

The chain couples TRBV29-1 to TRBJ2-4, with D tentatively TRBD1 or TRBD2 (5 bases each). The DNA end is a closer match to TRBJ2-5, so the J assignment may be wrong. Germline V gene sequence: CDR1 SQVTM, CDR2 ANQGSEA. The CDR3 consists of 15 residues. In DNA, the CDR3 is TGCAGCGTTGTTCCGGGGCCAGATCTTTACGAGACCCAGTACTTC. Protein: CSVVPGPDLYETQYF.

The rearrangement joins TRBV2 to TRBJ2-7, with 11 bases fitting TRBD2. Germline lookup yields CDR1 SNHLY and CDR2 FYNNEI. J lost 4 bases, V lost 2 bases, and 1 base had no gene match. CDR3 length: 14 residues. The CDR3 DNA follows: TGTGCCAGCAGTGAACTAGCGGGAGGATACGAGCAGTACTTC. It specifies CASSELAGGYEQYF.

The chain combines TRBV28 with TRBJ2-7; D is possibly TRBD2 (6 bases). The length of the CDR3 is 15 residues. V was trimmed by 4 bases and J by 0 bases, leaving 13 bases between them. Germline V gives CDR1 MDHEN, CDR2 SYDVKM. CDR3 sequence (DNA): TGTGCCAGCAGTTCCACTCCCGGGAGCTCCTACGAGCAGTACTTC. It specifies CASSSTPGSSYEQYF.

The rearrangement links TRBV6-2 or TRBV6-3 to TRBJ2-1; TRBD1 matches 7 bases. The trim removed 10 bases at V and 7 bases at J, leaving 13 bases unmatched. Germline V lookup: CDR1 MNHEY, CDR2 SVGEGT. The CDR3 spans 14 residues. This CDR3 reads CATSGRGSRNEQFF. DNA for the CDR3: TGTGCCACCTCTGGCAGGGGGTCTAGGAATGAGCAGTTCTTC.

This clonotype turned up a few times. The rearrangement links TRBV27 to TRBJ2-1, with TRBD1 matching 8 bases. This CDR3 is 15 amino acids long. Looked up from germline, CDR1 is MNHEY and CDR2 is SMNVEV (reference sequence). With V trimmed by 0 bases and J by 8 bases, 6 bases remained unmatched. The CDR3 sequence: CASSLSRQGNHEQFF. The CDR3, as DNA: TGTGCCAGCAGTTTATCCCGACAGGGGAACCATGAGCAGTTCTTC.

This clonotype was found a few times. The CDR3 region is CASSFPYQTSRVLANVLTF. The CDR3 DNA reads as TGTGCCAGCAGTTTCCCCTACCAGACATCCCGTGTCTTGGCCAACGTCCTGACTTTC. The chain employs TRBV28 and TRBJ2-6; D not resolved. The CDR3 has 19 residues. Germline V gene data show CDR1 as MDHEN and CDR2 as SYDVKM. V was pared by 3 bases and J by 6 bases, with 24 bases between.

This clonotype has a handful of counts. This chain connects TRBV12-3 or TRBV12-4 to TRBJ1-2; 9 nucleotides agree with TRBD1. The trim removed 4 bases at V and 1 base at J, leaving 10 bases unmatched. This CDR3 region has 17 residues. CDR3 DNA: TGTGCCAGCAGTTCCTCCGGGACAGGGACGAGTAACTATGGCTACACCTTC. Translated, it gives CASSSSGTGTSNYGYTF.

Points on this clonotype: Sequence at one end of the junction differs from germline and may be a read error. Here the CDR3 DNA reads TGTGCCGGCAGTTTGATGGTGCGGGACGAGCAGTACTTC. Protein product: CAGSLMVRDEQYF. The chain combines TRBV12-3 or TRBV12-4 with TRBJ2-7, with D maybe TRBD2 (5 bases). There are 13 residues in the CDR3.

This clonotype was picked up a small number of times. The V and J genes are TRBV27 and TRBJ2-1; TRBD1 agrees at 7 bases. Losses at the gene ends were 5 bases for V and 9 bases for J; bases not matched to a gene: 7. CDR1 and CDR2 from the germline V gene are MNHEY and SMNVEV (reference sequence). The length of the CDR3 is 13 residues. CDR3 sequence (DNA): TGTGCCAGCAGTCGAAAGGGGACAGTTGAGCAGTTCTTC. This codes for CASSRKGTVEQFF.

The rearrangement links TRBV12-3 or TRBV12-4 to TRBJ2-1, with 7 bases identical to TRBD1. This CDR3 is built from 18 residues. Unmatched junction bases numbered 16, after V lost 8 bases and J lost 0 bases. For the CDR3, the DNA is TGTGCCAGCGGGTTGAGGGGGCAGGGCGAAAGCTCCTACAATGAGCAGTTCTTC. It encodes CASGLRGQGESSYNEQFF.

The chain has TRBV2 and TRBJ1-6; D gene uncertain. Germline V gene sequence: CDR1 SNHLY, CDR2 FYNNEI. This CDR3 is 17 amino acids long. The V end was cut by 3 bases, the J end by 16 bases, with 28 bases between. CDR3 DNA: TGTGCCAGCAGTGACTTGGGGAGTGGTCGTTCGGTTAACGGGCTCCACTTT. This gives the protein CASSDLGSGRSVNGLHF.